What follows are 6 T cell receptor beta chains derived from one specimen sequenced in a study of CD8 T cells in ankylosing spondylitis (dated by TCRdb to the late 2010s). The protocol used for the library was 5' RACE. The data were produced on an Illumina HiSeq 2500. Clones were called with MiXCR by TCRdb after fastp trimmed the public reads at Q25, and only in-frame beta chains were retained. Rows are combined by CDR3 protein, so each entry shows the most common genes and DNA. Here the sample has about 260,000 distinct CDR3 sequences; 20% to 30% occur a single time. The biggest ten clones account for 0.61% of the sample. Sequenced material: blood, either unsorted or a sorted T cell fraction (not recorded which). These TCRs come from a male donor with ankylosing spondylitis or in good health (not recorded which).

This clonotype has just one count. This chain joins TRBV6-6 and TRBJ2-1; D gene uncertain. The germline gives CDR1 MNHNY, CDR2 SVGAGI (reference sequence). The CDR3 extends over 13 amino acids. Trimming shortened V by 4 bases and J by 8 bases, and 12 bases separated the two germline ends. CDR3 DNA: TGTGCCAGCAGTTCACCGGAAATAGATGAGCAGTTCTTC. Translating it yields CASSSPEIDEQFF.

This clonotype was counted many times. This chain links TRBV7-2 with TRBJ2-5; tentatively, D is TRBD2 (7 bases). The CDR3 length is 14 residues. Germline V gene data show CDR1 as SGHTA and CDR2 as FQGNSA. V was pared by 3 bases and J by 4 bases, with 12 bases between. The CDR3 DNA sequence: TGTGCCAGCAGCTTGGCTGGGGGGGCAGAGACCCAGTACTTC. It is translated as CASSLAGGAETQYF.

This clonotype appeared a few times. The V and J genes are TRBV6-1 and TRBJ2-5; the match to TRBD2 covers 12 bases. Losses at the gene ends were 6 bases for V and 2 bases for J; bases not matched to a gene: 4. In germline, CDR1 is MNHNS, CDR2 SASEGT. This CDR3 contains 15 residues. The CDR3 sequence: CASRRLAGVQETQYF. The CDR3 DNA reads TGTGCCAGCAGGCGACTAGCGGGGGTTCAAGAGACCCAGTACTTC.

In its sample, this clonotype was seen many times. The CDR3 nucleotides are TGCGCCAGCAGCTTTGCTCAGGGGGCCAAAAACATTCAGTACTTC. Encoded protein: CASSFAQGAKNIQYF. This chain joins TRBV5-1 and TRBJ2-4, with D possibly being TRBD1 (6 bases). The CDR3 is 15 amino acids. V was clipped by 2 bases and J by 1 base, with 10 bases between them. Germline CDR1 and CDR2: SGHRS and YFSETQ. Drawing the rest from reference TRBV5-1 and TRBJ2-4, the complete variable domain is KAGVTQTPRYLIKTRGQQVTLSCSPISGHRSVSWYQQTPGQGLQFLFEYFSETQRNKGNFPGRFSGRQFSNSRSEMNVSTLELGDSALYLCASSFAQGAKNIQYFGAGTRLSVL.

This clonotype came up a few times. The chain recombines TRBV5-4 with TRBJ2-3; 9 bases are shared with TRBD2. This CDR3 contains 15 residues. From germline, CDR1 is SGHNT and CDR2 YYREEE (reference sequence). J gave up 8 bases and V 0 bases, and 7 bases lay outside the gene matches. The CDR3 here is CASSLEGGGARTQYF. CDR3 bases: TGTGCCAGCAGCTTGGAGGGCGGGGGGGCCCGTACGCAGTATTTT.

In this sample, this clonotype turned up many times. V is TRBV21-1 and J is TRBJ2-5; the D call TRBD2 from the table was never checked on the DNA. TRBV21-1 is a pseudogene locus. There are 15 residues in the CDR3. In nucleotides, the CDR3 is TGTGCCAGCAGCAAAAACTGGAGGCCCCAAGAGACCCAGTACTTC. Translated: CASSKNWRPQETQYF.